One T cell receptor (beta chain) is described in this entry. Its target is unknown. Each CDR3 protein gets one entry after TCRdb re-called the 5' RACE reads with MiXCR. The sample contains 300,000 to 400,000 distinct CDR3 sequences, about 13% of which appear only once. This entry comes from a study of T-cell memory formation after mild COVID-19. Study findings and constraints: Cross-reactive memory seemingly joined, as some responding clones were found in pre-infection memory. The study found contracting CD4+ clones mainly in CM and EM and contracting CD8+ clones in EMRA. CD4/CD8 balance characterized clones contracting day 15 to 85, and CD4+ skew characterized later expanders.

This receptor was taken from a man aged 18 to 29 who had mild COVID-19 (a few samples of this study predate the infection). Cell type and time point are not known. The sample taken for sequencing was PBMCs or a T cell subset sorted from them (not recorded which).

The CDR3 DNA reads TGTGCCAGCAGCTACACCGGGACTAGAGGGCCACATGAGCAGTTCTTC. It codes for CASSYTGTRGPHEQFF. The V and J genes are TRBV7-2 and TRBJ2-1; 8 bases are a match to TRBD2. CDR3 length: 16 residues. The germline CDR1 and CDR2 sequences are SGHTA and FQGNSA. Trimming removed 4 bases from V and 8 bases from J; junction bases left unmatched: 13.